This T cell receptor (beta chain) appears in the sequencing data of a study of spatial heterogeneity in lung cancer. The CDR3 runs to 14 residues. Per the germline V gene, CDR1 is DFQATT and CDR2 is SNEGSKA (reference sequence). Trimming stripped 2 bases from V and 1 base from J, with 11 bases between. TCRdb processed the 5' RACE reads anew with MiXCR; each CDR3 protein has one entry. The table shows around 10,000 distinct CDR3 sequences, with about 8.6% occurring only once. Regarding time point: sample taken at primary tumor resection. Sequencing of whole RNA from tumor, nontumor lung or frozen PBMC involved no sorting. Sample share makes this clonotype medium-sized (0.01 to 0.1%).

V gene TRBV20-1 combines with J gene TRBJ1-1; TRBD1 is a possible D gene (5 bases). Sequenced here: PBMCs, sampled at surgery. This sequence originates from a male donor with early-stage non-small cell lung cancer. CDR3 region: CSARILGPNTEAFF. The CDR3 coding sequence is TGCAGTGCTAGAATTTTGGGACCGAACACTGAAGCTTTCTTT.